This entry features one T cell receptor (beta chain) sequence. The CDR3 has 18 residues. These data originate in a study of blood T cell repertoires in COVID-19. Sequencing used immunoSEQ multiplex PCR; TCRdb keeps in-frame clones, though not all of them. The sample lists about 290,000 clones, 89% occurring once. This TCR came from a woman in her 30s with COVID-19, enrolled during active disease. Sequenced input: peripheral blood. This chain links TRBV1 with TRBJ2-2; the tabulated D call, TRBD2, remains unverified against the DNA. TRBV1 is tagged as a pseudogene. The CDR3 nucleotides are TGCACCAGGACCGGGACTAGCGGGGGGCCGCATCCCACCGGGGAGCTGTTTTTT. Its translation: CTRTGTSGGPHPTGELFF.